Each of the 21 T cell receptor beta chains below was sequenced from the same sample in a study of T cell repertoires in cytomegalovirus infection. Using its own MiXCR run on the reads, TCRdb lists one record per CDR3 protein. The table lists under 500,000 distinct CDR3 sequences, about 42% of them singletons. Their target antigens are unknown. The specimen comprised cultured PBMCs, sampled from culture after CMV antigen stimulation. The receptors shown here come from a human donor in good health (CMV status not recorded). Some clones in this sample may be carry-over from other donors' samples.

About this clonotype: A much larger clonotype is one base distant, so this may be a read error. The chain joins TRBV7-2 to TRBJ2-5; 9 nucleotides line up with TRBD1. Looked up from germline, CDR1 is SGHTA and CDR2 is FQGNSA. J lost 2 bases, V lost 5 bases, and 9 bases had no gene match. The CDR3 is 16 residues long. In DNA, the CDR3 is TGTGCCAGCAGCGTTCTGGGACAGGGCGTACAAGAGACCCAGTACTTC. Protein: CASSVLGQGVQETQYF.

This clonotype was observed a few times. The rearrangement uses TRBV12-3 or TRBV12-4 and TRBJ1-2, with 7 bases lining up with TRBD1. Trimming removed 4 bases from V and 4 bases from J; junction bases left unmatched: 6. This CDR3 has 14 residues. DNA of the CDR3: TGTGCCAGCAGTTGGGGGACAGCCCCCTATGGCTACACCTTC. Translated, it gives CASSWGTAPYGYTF.

This clonotype was seen more than once but under ten times. This chain links TRBV7-2 with TRBJ2-1; a possible D gene is TRBD2 (5 bases). Germline V gene lookup returns CDR1 SGHTA and CDR2 FQGNSA. The CDR3 covers 15 residues. Trimming took off 1 base at V and 3 bases at J, with 10 bases between the two ends. The DNA of the CDR3 is TGTGCCAGCAGCTTAGGGAGGAGGAACTACAATGAGCAGTTCTTC. As protein: CASSLGRRNYNEQFF.

The rearrangement uses TRBV2 and TRBJ2-1, with D maybe TRBD2 (6 bases). Trimming pared 2 bases from V and 12 bases from J, leaving 8 bases between. This CDR3 is built from 11 residues. The germline V gene has CDR1 SNHLY and CDR2 FYNNEI. The CDR3 here is CASSERRGQFF. CDR3 nucleotide sequence: TGTGCCAGCAGTGAAAGGAGGGGGCAGTTCTTC.

This clonotype came up a few times. V is TRBV12-3 or TRBV12-4 and J is TRBJ1-1; D unresolved. The V end was cut by 6 bases, the J end by 6 bases, with 11 bases between. This CDR3 is built from 12 residues. The CDR3 reads CASSKVVAEAFF. In DNA, the CDR3 is TGTGCCAGCAGCAAAGTAGTGGCTGAAGCTTTCTTT.

This clonotype occurred a few times. The rearrangement links TRBV28 to TRBJ2-7; TRBD1 matches at 9 bases. V shed 5 bases, J shed 0 bases, and the junction held 8 bases outside the gene matches. Germline V lookup: CDR1 MDHEN, CDR2 SYDVKM. The CDR3 is 16 residues long. CDR3: CASSPMGQGGSYEQYF. In DNA form, the CDR3 reads TGTGCCAGCAGTCCCATGGGACAGGGTGGCTCCTACGAGCAGTACTTC.

Only a few counts were recorded for this clonotype. This rearrangement joins TRBV7-2 to TRBJ2-5, with D possibly matching TRBD2 (5 bases). The CDR3 contains 14 residues. With 5 bases removed from V and 5 bases from J, the gap between germline ends came to 15 bases. Germline V gene lookup returns CDR1 SGHTA and CDR2 FQGNSA. CDR3 residues: CASSGRSGRETQYF. The CDR3 DNA follows: TGTGCCAGCAGCGGTCGAAGCGGTAGGGAGACCCAGTACTTC.

This rearrangement joins TRBV29-1 to TRBJ2-1; D is ambiguous. The CDR3 sequence is 14 residues long. Germline CDR1 reads SQVTM; CDR2 reads ANQGSEA. Trimming pared 6 bases from V and 9 bases from J, leaving 21 bases between. CDR3 bases: TGCAGCGTCGTGAAGGTTGAGTGGATTGGTGAGCAGTTCTTC. Translating gives CSVVKVEWIGEQFF.

This clonotype occurred once. CDR3 protein: CASSLGMAVSTDTQYF. Written as DNA, the CDR3 is TGCGCCAGCAGCTTGGGGATGGCAGTTAGCACAGATACGCAGTATTTT. The gene calls are TRBV5-1 and TRBJ2-3; D ambiguous. This CDR3 is built from 16 residues. V lost 0 bases to trimming and J lost 0 bases, with 11 bases between them. The V gene's germline CDR1 is SGHRS and CDR2 YFSETQ.

This clonotype was seen a handful of times. V is TRBV7-2 and J is TRBJ2-7, with D possibly being TRBD1 or TRBD2 (6 bases each). This CDR3 comprises 14 residues. The ends were cut back, 4 bases at V and 6 bases at J, with 16 bases in the middle. In germline, CDR1 is SGHTA, CDR2 FQGNSA. CDR3 sequence: CASSSGAGSTEQYF. DNA for the CDR3: TGTGCCAGCAGCTCGGGGGCGGGAAGCACCGAGCAGTACTTC.

V usage is TRBV5-6 and J usage is TRBJ1-3; D might be TRBD1 (5 bases). Germline V lookup: CDR1 SGHDT, CDR2 YYEEEE. This CDR3 is 15 amino acids long. V was cut by 2 bases and J by 3 bases, with 12 bases left in between. The CDR3 nucleotides read TGTGCCAGCAGCTTTGATGGGGGTCTTGGAAACACCATATATTTT. Translating it yields CASSFDGGLGNTIYF.

The chain is built from TRBV20-1 and TRBJ2-1, with D perhaps given as TRBD1 or TRBD2 (5 bases each). Trimming cost V 3 bases and J 5 bases, with 11 bases left between them. The CDR3 covers 13 residues. In germline, CDR1 is DFQATT, CDR2 SNEGSKA (reference sequence). CDR3 amino acids: CSASPGPDNEQFF. DNA for the CDR3: TGCAGTGCTAGTCCGGGGCCCGACAATGAGCAGTTCTTC.

V usage is TRBV7-6 and J usage is TRBJ2-7; weak D call: TRBD1 (5 bases). The CDR3 covers 13 residues. CDR1 and CDR2 from the germline V gene are SGHVS and FNYEAQ. Trimming removed 4 bases at V and 2 bases at J, with 9 bases between. Here the CDR3 DNA reads TGTGCCAGCAGCTCCAGGGAACCCTACGAGCAGTACTTC. Translating it yields CASSSREPYEQYF.

This clonotype was observed a handful of times. The rearrangement uses TRBV6-1 and TRBJ1-5; D may be TRBD1 (6 bases). The V end lost 5 bases, the J end lost 1 base, and 12 bases lay between the germline ends. The CDR3 is 15 residues long. Germline CDR1 reads MNHNS; CDR2 reads SASEGT. CDR3 DNA: TGTGCCAGCAGTCCCGGGACACCAAGCAATCAGCCCCAGCATTTT. This sequence encodes CASSPGTPSNQPQHF.

This chain uses TRBV27 with TRBJ2-1; D is tentatively TRBD1 or TRBD2 (5 bases each). Germline V CDR1 and CDR2: MNHEY, SMNVEV (reference sequence). Deletions cut 4 bases from V and 2 bases from J, with 6 bases between. This CDR3 region has 13 residues. The CDR3 region is CASSWGTYNEQFF. CDR3 coding DNA: TGTGCCAGCAGTTGGGGGACCTACAATGAGCAGTTCTTC.

The chain joins TRBV2 to TRBJ2-6; D is unresolved. This CDR3 spans 15 amino acids. V shed 7 bases and J shed 0 bases, with 10 bases lying between them. CDR1 is SNHLY and CDR2 is FYNNEI in the germline V gene. The CDR3 nucleotides read TGTGCCAGCACCCCAGTTGGCTCTGGGGCCAACGTCCTGACTTTC. Its translation: CASTPVGSGANVLTF.

The J gene is TRBJ2-1, the V gene TRBV6-2 or TRBV6-3; 11 nucleotides align to TRBD2. The CDR3 is made up of 15 amino acids. With V trimmed by 4 bases and J by 4 bases, 3 bases remained unmatched. The germline V gene has CDR1 MNHEY and CDR2 SVGEGT. CDR3 bases: TGTGCCAGCAGTTCTAGCGGGGGGTGGTACAATGAGCAGTTCTTC. The encoded protein is CASSSSGGWYNEQFF.

The rearrangement joins TRBV7-2 to TRBJ1-1, with D unclear. Germline CDR1 is SGHTA and CDR2 is FQGNSA. V was clipped by 4 bases and J by 4 bases, with 13 bases between them. The CDR3 has 14 residues. The DNA of the CDR3 is TGTGCCAGCAGCTCCCAACGGGTGGGCACTGAAGCTTTCTTT. Protein product: CASSSQRVGTEAFF.

The chain couples TRBV10-3 to TRBJ2-1; 10 bases fit TRBD2. CDR1 ENHRY and CDR2 SYGVKD come from the germline V gene. The CDR3 has 16 residues. The ends lost 2 bases at V and 8 bases at J; junction bases unmatched: 9. The CDR3 loop reads CAISEPSGRTSDEQFF. Here the CDR3 DNA reads TGTGCCATCAGTGAGCCTAGCGGGAGAACGAGCGATGAGCAGTTCTTC.

This chain connects TRBV2 to TRBJ2-7, with 8 bases that match TRBD1. Germline assignment: CDR1 SNHLY and CDR2 FYNNEI. J lost 7 bases, V lost 0 bases, and 14 bases had no gene match. CDR3 length: 17 residues. As DNA, the CDR3 is TGTGCCAGCAGTGAAGCGCGAGGGGGCAGGGGGCGAGGGGAGCAGTACTTC. Translated: CASSEARGGRGRGEQYF.

The V and J genes are TRBV12-3 or TRBV12-4 and TRBJ1-1; a weak D match, TRBD1 (5 bases). Between the trimmed V and J ends, which lost 2 bases and 3 bases, there was a span of 10 bases. The CDR3 consists of 14 residues. DNA of the CDR3: TGTGCCAGCAGTTTACGGCAGGGTTACACTGAAGCTTTCTTT. Encoded protein: CASSLRQGYTEAFF.